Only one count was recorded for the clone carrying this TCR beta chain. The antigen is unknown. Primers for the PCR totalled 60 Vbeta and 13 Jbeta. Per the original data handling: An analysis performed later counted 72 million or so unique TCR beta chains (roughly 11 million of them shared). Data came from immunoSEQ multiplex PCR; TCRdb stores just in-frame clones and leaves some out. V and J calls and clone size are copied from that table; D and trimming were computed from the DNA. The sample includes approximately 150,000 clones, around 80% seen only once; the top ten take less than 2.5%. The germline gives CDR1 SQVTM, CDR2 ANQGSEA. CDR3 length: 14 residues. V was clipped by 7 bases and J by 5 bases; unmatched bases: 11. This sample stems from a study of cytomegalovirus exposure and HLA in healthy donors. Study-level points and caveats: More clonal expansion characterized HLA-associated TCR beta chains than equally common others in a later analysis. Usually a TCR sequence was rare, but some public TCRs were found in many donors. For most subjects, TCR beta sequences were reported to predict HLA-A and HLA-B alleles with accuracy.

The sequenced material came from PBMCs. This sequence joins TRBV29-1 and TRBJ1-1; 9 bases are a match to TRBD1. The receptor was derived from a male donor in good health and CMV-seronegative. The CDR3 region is CSGTNRGRGTEAFF. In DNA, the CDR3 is TGCAGCGGAACAAACAGGGGGCGCGGGACTGAAGCTTTCTTT.